Listed below are T cell receptor beta chains from one sample, sequenced in a study of T cells in narcolepsy. TCRdb keeps only in-frame clones here, not all; method: immunoSEQ multiplex PCR. Of about 40,000 clones in the sample, approximately 88% are singletons; the top ten hold roughly 1.3%. The sequencing sample was made of CD45RA- memory CD4+ T cells from PBMCs. These receptors were collected from a human donor with narcolepsy. Both conserved end residues are part of each CDR3. D genes are given only for firm matches. Only part of the rows carry a size: once, few, many, or a class if the clone is expanded.

abundance | j_gene | v_gene | d_gene | CDR3aa | CDR3nt
- | TRBJ2-5 | TRBV9 | - | CASSRILAGGYQETQYF | TGTGCCAGCAGCAGAATCCTAGCTGGGGGGTACCAAGAGACCCAGTACTTC
- | TRBJ1-1 | TRBV2 | - | CASSELGTEAFF | TGTGCCAGCAGTGAATTGGGGACTGAAGCTTTCTTT
- | TRBJ2-7 | TRBV11-2 | TRBD1 | CASSYRDRAHEQYF | TGTGCCAGCAGCTACCGGGACAGGGCACACGAGCAGTACTTC
- | TRBJ2-5 | TRBV7-9 | TRBD2 | CASSLAPRGGAETQYF | TGTGCCAGCAGCTTAGCCCCGCGGGGGGGCGCGGAGACCCAGTACTTC
- | TRBJ2-2 | TRBV6-6 | - | CASSYSGDIGELFF | TGTGCCAGCAGTTACTCGGGGGATATCGGGGAGCTGTTTTTT
- | TRBJ2-7 | TRBV11-3 | - | CASSLNEGSNEQYF | TGTGCCAGCAGCTTAAACGAGGGGTCCAACGAGCAGTACTTC
once | TRBJ2-5 | TRBV18 | - | CASSPQGRGETQYF | TGTGCCAGCTCACCCCAGGGCCGCGGGGAGACCCAGTACTTC
- | TRBJ2-2 | TRBV5-4 | TRBD2 | CASRLADGELFF | TGTGCCAGCCGACTAGCGGACGGGGAGCTGTTTTTT
- | TRBJ1-1 | TRBV5-1 | - | CASSLARLEGTEAFF | TGCGCCAGCAGCTTGGCCCGCCTCGAGGGAACTGAAGCTTTCTTT
- | TRBJ2-5 | TRBV7-7 | TRBD2 | CASSPTSGGAGETQYF | TGTGCTAGCAGCCCGACTAGCGGGGGGGCCGGAGAGACCCAGTACTTC
once | TRBJ2-7 | TRBV18 | TRBD1 | CASSPQGSRGYDEQYF | TGTGCCAGCTCACCACAGGGTTCCAGGGGGTACGACGAGCAGTACTTC
- | TRBJ1-1 | TRBV6-6 | - | CASSPRGEEANTEAFF | TGTGCCAGCAGCCCCCGCGGGGAGGAGGCGAACACTGAAGCTTTCTTT
- | TRBJ2-5 | TRBV19 | - | CASSIAGDIGETQYF | TGTGCCAGTAGTATAGCCGGGGATATCGGAGAGACCCAGTACTTC
- | TRBJ1-2 | TRBV29-1 | - | CSVGQADGYTF | TGCAGCGTTGGGCAGGCTGATGGCTACACCTTC
- | TRBJ1-6 | TRBV19 | TRBD1 | CASSTGEGRNSPLHF | TGTGCCAGTAGCACAGGGGAAGGGAGAAATTCACCCCTCCACTTT
- | TRBJ2-7 | TRBV6-1 | TRBD2 | CASRTGTSGTYEQYF | TGTGCCAGCAGGACCGGGACTAGCGGCACCTACGAGCAGTACTTC
- | TRBJ1-4 | TRBV7-2 | - | CASSLGGADEKLFF | TGTGCCAGCAGCTTAGGGGGCGCAGATGAAAAACTGTTTTTT
- | TRBJ1-5 | TRBV28 | - | CASGINQPQHF | TGTGCCAGCGGGATAAATCAGCCCCAGCATTTT
- | TRBJ1-2 | TRBV19 | - | CASSMVRSPSPHWNYGYTF | TGTGCCAGTAGTATGGTGAGGAGCCCTTCCCCACATTGGAACTATGGCTACACCTTC
few | TRBJ1-1 | TRBV7-2 | - | CASSPQGRGLEAFF | TGTGCCAGCAGCCCACAGGGTAGGGGTTTAGAAGCTTTCTTT
- | TRBJ2-7 | TRBV29-1 | - | CSVVGTVGGEQYF | TGCAGCGTTGTAGGAACGGTGGGCGGCGAGCAGTACTTC
- | TRBJ1-2 | TRBV6-1 | - | CASSEASGQAYGYTF | TGTGCCAGCAGTGAAGCGTCGGGACAAGCCTATGGCTACACCTTC
- | TRBJ2-1 | TRBV29-1 | TRBD2 | CSAATGLAGGTEQFF | TGCAGCGCCGCTACGGGACTAGCGGGAGGAACTGAGCAGTTCTTC
- | TRBJ1-5 | TRBV4-3 | - | CASSQDLVQPQHF | TGCGCCAGCAGCCAAGATCTAGTCCAGCCCCAGCATTTT
once | TRBJ2-7 | TRBV7-2 | TRBD1 | CASSTRQGAHEQYF | TGTGCCAGCAGCACTCGACAGGGTGCCCACGAGCAGTACTTC
once | TRBJ2-5 | TRBV2 | TRBD2 | CASGLAEETQYF | TGTGCCAGCGGACTAGCGGAAGAGACCCAGTACTTC
- | TRBJ1-4 | TRBV6-1 | - | CATGRLNEKLFF | TGTGCCACCGGACGGCTTAATGAAAAACTGTTTTTT
- | TRBJ1-5 | TRBV15 | - | CATSMGKDQPQHF | TGTGCCACCAGCATGGGTAAGGATCAGCCCCAGCATTTT
- | TRBJ1-4 | TRBV28 | - | CASSLATGGEEKLFF | TGTGCCAGCAGTTTAGCGACCGGAGGGGAGGAAAAACTGTTTTTT
- | TRBJ2-7 | TRBV19 | - | CASSSQVGSYEQYF | TGTGCCAGTAGTTCACAGGTTGGATCCTACGAGCAGTACTTC
- | TRBJ1-3 | TRBV5-5 | - | CASSLLPGPQSSGNTIYF | TGTGCCAGCAGCCTACTGCCAGGGCCCCAATCTAGTGGAAACACCATATATTTT
- | TRBJ2-3 | TRBV2 | TRBD2 | CASSDLGLAGASDTQYF | TGTGCCAGCAGCGACCTGGGACTAGCGGGTGCGTCAGATACGCAGTATTTT
- | TRBJ2-7 | TRBV4-2 | TRBD1 | CASSHEGQGGYEQYF | TGTGCCAGCAGCCACGAGGGACAGGGGGGCTACGAGCAGTACTTC
- | TRBJ2-7 | TRBV6-6 | - | CAGGPNSDSYEQYF | TGTGCCGGAGGCCCGAACAGCGATTCCTACGAGCAGTACTTC
- | TRBJ1-2 | TRBV29-1 | - | CSGSVGYGYTF | TGCAGCGGCTCAGTCGGCTATGGCTACACCTTC
- | TRBJ2-5 | TRBV6-6 | TRBD2 | CASTPRREVLGETQYF | TGTGCCAGCACCCCCCGGCGGGAGGTCTTAGGGGAGACCCAGTACTTC
- | TRBJ2-2 | TRBV30 | - | CAWTRRTPNTGELFF | TGTGCCTGGACCCGTCGGACTCCAAACACCGGGGAGCTGTTTTTT
- | TRBJ2-7 | TRBV30 | - | CAWKSGYEQYF | TGTGCCTGGAAGTCCGGCTACGAGCAGTACTTC
- | TRBJ1-1 | TRBV5-8 | - | CASSLVGRMNTEAFF | TGTGCCAGCAGCTTGGTGGGGCGGATGAACACTGAAGCTTTCTTT
- | TRBJ2-5 | TRBV9 | TRBD2 | CASSVGVAGGPRETQYF | TGTGCCAGCAGCGTAGGTGTGGCGGGGGGGCCTCGCGAGACCCAGTACTTC
- | TRBJ2-3 | TRBV10-3 | TRBD2 | CATRTSGGITDTQYF | TGTGCCACCCGGACTAGCGGGGGCATCACAGATACGCAGTATTTT
- | TRBJ2-2 | TRBV11-2 | - | CASSLAGAGELFF | TGTGCCAGCAGTCTTGCAGGGGCCGGGGAGCTGTTTTTT
- | TRBJ2-7 | TRBV7-2 | - | CASSSQYGPEQYF | TGTGCCAGCAGCTCCCAGTACGGGCCCGAGCAGTACTTC
- | TRBJ1-2 | TRBV13 | - | CASSFGKNYGYTF | TGTGCCAGCAGCTTCGGCAAGAACTATGGCTACACCTTC